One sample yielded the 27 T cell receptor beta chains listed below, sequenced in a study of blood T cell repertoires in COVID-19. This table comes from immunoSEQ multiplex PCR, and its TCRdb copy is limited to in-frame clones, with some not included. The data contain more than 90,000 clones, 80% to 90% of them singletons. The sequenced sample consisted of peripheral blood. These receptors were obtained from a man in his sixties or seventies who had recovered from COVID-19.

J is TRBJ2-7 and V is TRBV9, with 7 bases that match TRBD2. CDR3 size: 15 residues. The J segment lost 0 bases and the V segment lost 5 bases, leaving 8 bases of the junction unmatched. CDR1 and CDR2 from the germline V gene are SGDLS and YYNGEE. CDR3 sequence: CASRRSGGSSYEQYF. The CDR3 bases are TGTGCCAGCAGACGGTCCGGGGGGAGCTCCTACGAGCAGTACTTC.

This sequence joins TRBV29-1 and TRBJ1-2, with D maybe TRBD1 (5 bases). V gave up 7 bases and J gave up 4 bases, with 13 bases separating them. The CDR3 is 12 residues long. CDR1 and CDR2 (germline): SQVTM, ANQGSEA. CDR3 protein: CSALAGGYGYTF. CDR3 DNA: TGCAGCGCCCTGGCGGGGGGCTATGGCTACACCTTC.

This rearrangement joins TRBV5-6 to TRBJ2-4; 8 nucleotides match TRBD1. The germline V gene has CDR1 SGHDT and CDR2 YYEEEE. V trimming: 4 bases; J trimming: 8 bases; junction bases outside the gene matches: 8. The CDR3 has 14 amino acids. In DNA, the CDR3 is TGTGCCAGCAGCCCCGGACAGGGTGGGGACATTCAGTACTTC. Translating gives CASSPGQGGDIQYF.

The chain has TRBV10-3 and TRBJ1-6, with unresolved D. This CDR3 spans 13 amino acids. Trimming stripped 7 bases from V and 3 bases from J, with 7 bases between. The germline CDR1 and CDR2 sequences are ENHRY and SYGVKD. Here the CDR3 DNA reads TGTGCCATCACCGCGGACTATAATTCACCCCTCCACTTT. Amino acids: CAITADYNSPLHF.

CDR3 nucleotides: TGTGCCAGCAGCCAAAGGGGGACGGGCCCTGAAGCTTTCTTT. Translating it yields CASSQRGTGPEAFF. The chain is built from TRBV6-6 and TRBJ1-1, with D possibly matching TRBD1 (6 bases). Germline V gene data show CDR1 as MNHNY and CDR2 as SVGAGI (reference sequence). The CDR3 loop spans 14 amino acids. V dropped 6 bases and J dropped 6 bases, with 17 bases sitting between them.

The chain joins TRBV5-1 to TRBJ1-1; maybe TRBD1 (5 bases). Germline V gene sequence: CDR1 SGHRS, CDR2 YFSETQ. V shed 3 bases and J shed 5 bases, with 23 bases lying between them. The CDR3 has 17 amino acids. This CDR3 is CASSSPGMAGVGTEAFF. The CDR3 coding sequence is TGCGCCAGCAGCTCCCCGGGTATGGCGGGGGTGGGGACTGAAGCTTTCTTT.

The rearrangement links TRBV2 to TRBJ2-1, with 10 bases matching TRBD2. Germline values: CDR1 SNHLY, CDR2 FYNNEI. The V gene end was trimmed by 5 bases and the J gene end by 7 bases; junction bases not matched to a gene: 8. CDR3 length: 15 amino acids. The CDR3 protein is CASSLLAGKKNEQFF. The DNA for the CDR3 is TGTGCCAGCAGTTTACTAGCGGGAAAGAAGAATGAGCAGTTCTTC.

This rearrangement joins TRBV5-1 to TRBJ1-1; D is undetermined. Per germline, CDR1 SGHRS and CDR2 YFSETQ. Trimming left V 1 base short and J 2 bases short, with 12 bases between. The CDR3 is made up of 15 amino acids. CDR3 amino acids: CASSLIGGVNTEAFF. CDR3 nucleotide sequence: TGCGCCAGCAGCTTGATTGGCGGGGTTAACACTGAAGCTTTCTTT.

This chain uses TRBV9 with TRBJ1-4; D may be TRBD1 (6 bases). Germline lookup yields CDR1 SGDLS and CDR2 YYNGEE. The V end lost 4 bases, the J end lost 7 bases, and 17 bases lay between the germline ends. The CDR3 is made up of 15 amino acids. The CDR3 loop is CASSPKAQGSEKLFF. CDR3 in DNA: TGTGCCAGCAGCCCTAAAGCACAGGGCAGTGAAAAACTGTTTTTT.

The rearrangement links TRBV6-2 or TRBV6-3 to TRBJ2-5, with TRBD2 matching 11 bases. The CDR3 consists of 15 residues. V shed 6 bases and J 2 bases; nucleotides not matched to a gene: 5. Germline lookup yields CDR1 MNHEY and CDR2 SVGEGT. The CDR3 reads CASSSGTSGQETQYF. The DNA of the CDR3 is TGTGCCAGCAGCTCCGGGACTAGCGGTCAAGAGACCCAGTACTTC.

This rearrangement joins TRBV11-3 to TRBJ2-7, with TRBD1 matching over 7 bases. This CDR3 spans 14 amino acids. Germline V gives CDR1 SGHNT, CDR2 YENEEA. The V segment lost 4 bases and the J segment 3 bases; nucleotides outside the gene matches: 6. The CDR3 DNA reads TGTGCCAGCAGCTCCCGACAGGGAGACTACGAGCAGTACTTC. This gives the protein CASSSRQGDYEQYF.

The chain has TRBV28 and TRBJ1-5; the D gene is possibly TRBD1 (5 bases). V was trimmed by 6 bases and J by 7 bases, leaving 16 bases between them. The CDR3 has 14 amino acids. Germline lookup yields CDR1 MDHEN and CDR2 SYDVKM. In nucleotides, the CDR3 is TGTGCCAGCAGCCGGGGGAGGGAAAGCCAGCCCCAGCATTTT. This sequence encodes CASSRGRESQPQHF.

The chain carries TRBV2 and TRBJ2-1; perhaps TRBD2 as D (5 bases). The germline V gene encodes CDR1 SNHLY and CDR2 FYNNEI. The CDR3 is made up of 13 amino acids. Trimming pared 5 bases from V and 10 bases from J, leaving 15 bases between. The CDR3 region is CASSRLPAREQFF. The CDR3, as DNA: TGTGCCAGCAGTCGACTACCCGCACGGGAGCAGTTCTTC.

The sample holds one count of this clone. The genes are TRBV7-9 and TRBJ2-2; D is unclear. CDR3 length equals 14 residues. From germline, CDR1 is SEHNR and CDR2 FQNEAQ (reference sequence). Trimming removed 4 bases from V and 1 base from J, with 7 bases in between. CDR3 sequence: CASSSVRNTGELFF. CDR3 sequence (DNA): TGTGCCAGCAGCTCCGTCAGGAACACCGGGGAGCTGTTTTTT.

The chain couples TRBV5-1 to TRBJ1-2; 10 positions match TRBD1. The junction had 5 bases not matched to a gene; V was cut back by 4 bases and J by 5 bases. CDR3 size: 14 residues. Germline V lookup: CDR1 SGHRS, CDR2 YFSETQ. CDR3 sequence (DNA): TGCGCCAGCAGCCCGGACAGGGGGGGGTATGGCTACACCTTC. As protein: CASSPDRGGYGYTF.

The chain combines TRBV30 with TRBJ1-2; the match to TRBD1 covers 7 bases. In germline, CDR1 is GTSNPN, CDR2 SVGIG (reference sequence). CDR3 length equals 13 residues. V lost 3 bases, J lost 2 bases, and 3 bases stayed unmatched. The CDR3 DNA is TGTGCCTGGAGACGGGACAGAAACTATGGCTACACCTTC. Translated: CAWRRDRNYGYTF.

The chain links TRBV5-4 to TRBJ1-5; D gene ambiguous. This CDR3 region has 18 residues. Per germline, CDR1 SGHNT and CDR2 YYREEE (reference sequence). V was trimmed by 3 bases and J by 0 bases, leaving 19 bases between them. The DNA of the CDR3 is TGTGCCAGCAGCTCGGAGGAGCTTAATCTCTTTAGCAATCAGCCCCAGCATTTT. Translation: CASSSEELNLFSNQPQHF.

In DNA form, the CDR3 reads TGTGCCAGCAGCTCGAGGACAGGGGGTGATGAGCAGTTCTTC. Translating it yields CASSSRTGGDEQFF. The rearrangement uses TRBV7-3 and TRBJ2-1; TRBD1 matches 10 bases. The CDR3 sequence is 14 residues long. From germline, CDR1 is SGHTA and CDR2 FQGTGA. Germline trimming cut 4 bases from V and 8 bases from J; bases unmatched to any gene: 5.

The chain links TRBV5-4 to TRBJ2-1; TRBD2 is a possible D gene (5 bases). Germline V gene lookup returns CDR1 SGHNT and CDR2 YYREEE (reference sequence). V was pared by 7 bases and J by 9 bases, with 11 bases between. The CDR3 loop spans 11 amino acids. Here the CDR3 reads CASGYGGEQFF. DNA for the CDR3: TGTGCCAGCGGTTATGGAGGTGAGCAGTTCTTC.

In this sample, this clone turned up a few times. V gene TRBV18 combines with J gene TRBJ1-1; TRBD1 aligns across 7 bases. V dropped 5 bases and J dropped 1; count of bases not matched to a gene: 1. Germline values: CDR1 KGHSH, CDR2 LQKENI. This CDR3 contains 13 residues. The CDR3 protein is CASSGQANTEAFF. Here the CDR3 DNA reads TGTGCCAGCTCAGGACAGGCGAACACTGAAGCTTTCTTT.

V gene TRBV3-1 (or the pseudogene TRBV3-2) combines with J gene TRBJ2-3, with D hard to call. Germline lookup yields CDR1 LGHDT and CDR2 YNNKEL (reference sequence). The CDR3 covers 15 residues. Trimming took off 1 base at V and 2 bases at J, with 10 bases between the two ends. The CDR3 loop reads CASSQANTFTDTQYF. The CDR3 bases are TGTGCCAGCAGCCAAGCGAATACTTTCACAGATACGCAGTATTTT.

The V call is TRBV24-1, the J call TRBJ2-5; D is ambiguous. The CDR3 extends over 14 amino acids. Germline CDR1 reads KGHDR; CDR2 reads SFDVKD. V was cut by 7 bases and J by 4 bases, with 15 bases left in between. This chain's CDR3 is CATSDTSVRETQYF. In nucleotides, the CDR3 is TGTGCCACCAGCGACACTTCGGTCAGAGAGACCCAGTACTTC.

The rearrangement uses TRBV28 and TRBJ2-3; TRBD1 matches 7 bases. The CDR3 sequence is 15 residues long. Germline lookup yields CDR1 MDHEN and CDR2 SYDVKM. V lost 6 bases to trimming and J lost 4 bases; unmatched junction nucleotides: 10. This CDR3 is CASSPTGLYADTQYF. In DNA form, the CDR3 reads TGTGCCAGCAGCCCGACAGGGTTATACGCAGATACGCAGTATTTT.

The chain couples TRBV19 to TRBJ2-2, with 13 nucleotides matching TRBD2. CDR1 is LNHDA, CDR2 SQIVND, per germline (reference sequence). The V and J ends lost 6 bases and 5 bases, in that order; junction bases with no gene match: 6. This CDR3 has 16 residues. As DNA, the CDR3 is TGTGCCAGTAGCCGCGGACTAGCGGGAGCAACCGGGGAGCTGTTTTTT. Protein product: CASSRGLAGATGELFF.

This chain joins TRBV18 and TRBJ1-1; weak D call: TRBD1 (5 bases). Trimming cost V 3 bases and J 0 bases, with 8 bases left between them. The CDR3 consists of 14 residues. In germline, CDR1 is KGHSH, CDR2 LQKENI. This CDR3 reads CASSPRAMNTEAFF. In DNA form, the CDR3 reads TGTGCCAGCTCACCCAGGGCAATGAACACTGAAGCTTTCTTT.

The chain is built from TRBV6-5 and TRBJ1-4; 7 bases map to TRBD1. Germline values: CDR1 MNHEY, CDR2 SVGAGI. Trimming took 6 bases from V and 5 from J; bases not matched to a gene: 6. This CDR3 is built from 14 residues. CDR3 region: CASSDGTANEKLFF. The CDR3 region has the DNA TGTGCCAGCAGCGACGGGACAGCAAATGAAAAACTGTTTTTT.

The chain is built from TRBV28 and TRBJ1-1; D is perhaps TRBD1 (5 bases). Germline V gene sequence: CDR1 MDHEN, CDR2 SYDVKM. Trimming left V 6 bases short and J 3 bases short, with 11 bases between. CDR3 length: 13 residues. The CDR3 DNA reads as TGTGCCAGCAGCCCGACAGTTTACACTGAAGCTTTCTTT. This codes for CASSPTVYTEAFF.